This T cell receptor (beta chain) derives from a study of PD-L1 blockade in urothelial cancer. Study-level background: Patients commenced atezolizumab in about 2014, and it was given at 1,200 mg intravenously every 3 weeks.

V dropped 0 bases and J dropped 0; count of bases not matched to a gene: 3. CDR1 is GTSNPN and CDR2 is SVGIG in the germline V gene (reference sequence). CDR3 length: 15 amino acids. Measured with immunoSEQ multiplex PCR; TCRdb has only the in-frame clones, and not every one. The sample yields around 93,000 clones, around four fifths seen once. Indicated time point: peripheral blood 6 weeks after treatment start. This sample comprised PBMCs, obtained around atezolizumab (anti-PD-L1) treatment. This clonotype was sampled from a man aged 70 or older with urothelial cancer. The chain employs TRBV30 and TRBJ2-3; 7 bases are a match to TRBD2. The CDR3 DNA is TGTGCCTGGAGTGTGGACGGGAGGAGCACAGATACGCAGTATTTT. This translates into CAWSVDGRSTDTQYF.